This T cell receptor beta chain was identified during a study of PD-L1 blockade in urothelial cancer. This clone has just one count. V dropped 0 bases and J dropped 3 bases, with 9 bases sitting between them. From germline, CDR1 is SGHNT and CDR2 YYREEE (reference sequence). This CDR3 has 14 residues. This sample's time point: peripheral blood 6 weeks after treatment start. The method was immunoSEQ multiplex PCR; TCRdb's version includes in-frame clones alone and lacks a portion of them. The table has around 30,000 clones, less than 90% seen once. Specimen: PBMCs, collected around atezolizumab (anti-PD-L1) treatment. The source of this sequence is an older man with urothelial cancer. The V gene is TRBV5-4, the J gene TRBJ1-1; weak D call: TRBD1 (6 bases). The CDR3 is CASSLAGGDTEAFF. The CDR3 DNA follows: TGTGCCAGCAGCTTGGCTGGGGGCGACACTGAAGCTTTCTTT.